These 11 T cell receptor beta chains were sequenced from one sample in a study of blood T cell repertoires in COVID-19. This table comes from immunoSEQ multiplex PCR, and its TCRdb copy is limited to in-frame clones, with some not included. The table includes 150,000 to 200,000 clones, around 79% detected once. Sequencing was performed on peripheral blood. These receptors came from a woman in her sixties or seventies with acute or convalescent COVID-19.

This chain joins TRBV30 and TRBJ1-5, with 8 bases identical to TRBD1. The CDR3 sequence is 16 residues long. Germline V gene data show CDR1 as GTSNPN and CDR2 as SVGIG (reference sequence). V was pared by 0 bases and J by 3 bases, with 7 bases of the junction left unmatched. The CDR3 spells CAWSVRHRGINQPQHF. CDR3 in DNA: TGTGCCTGGAGTGTACGCCACAGGGGGATCAATCAGCCCCAGCATTTT. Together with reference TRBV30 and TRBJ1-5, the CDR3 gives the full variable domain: SQTIHQWPATLVQPVGSPLSLECTVEGTSNPNLYWYRQAAGRGLQLLFYSVGIGQISSEVPQNLSASRPQDRQFILSSKKLLLSDSGFYLCAWSVRHRGINQPQHFGDGTRLSIL.

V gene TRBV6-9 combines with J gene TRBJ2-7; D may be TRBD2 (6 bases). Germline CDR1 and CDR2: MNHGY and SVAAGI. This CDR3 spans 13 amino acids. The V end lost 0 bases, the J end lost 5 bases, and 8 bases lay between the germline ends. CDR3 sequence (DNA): TGTGCCAGCAGTTATTCACGGGGGAACGAGCAGTACTTC. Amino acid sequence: CASSYSRGNEQYF.

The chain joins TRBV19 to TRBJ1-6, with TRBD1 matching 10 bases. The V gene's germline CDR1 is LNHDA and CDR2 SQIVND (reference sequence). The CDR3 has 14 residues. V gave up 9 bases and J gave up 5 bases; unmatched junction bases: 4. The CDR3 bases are TGTGCCAGCCGGGACAGGGGTAATAATTCACCCCTCCACTTT. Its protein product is CASRDRGNNSPLHF.

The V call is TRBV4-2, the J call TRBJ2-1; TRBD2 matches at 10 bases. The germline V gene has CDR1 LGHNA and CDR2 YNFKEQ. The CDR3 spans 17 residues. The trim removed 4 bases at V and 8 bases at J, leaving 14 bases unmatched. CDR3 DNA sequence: TGTGCCAGCAGCCTTCAACGGGGCCTAGCGGGAGCGTATGAGCAGTTCTTC. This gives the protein CASSLQRGLAGAYEQFF.

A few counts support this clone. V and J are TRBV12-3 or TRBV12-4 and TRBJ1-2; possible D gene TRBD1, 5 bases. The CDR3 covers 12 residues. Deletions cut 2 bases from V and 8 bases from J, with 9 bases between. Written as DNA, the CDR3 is TGTGCCAGCAGTTTAAGCCAGGGAGGCTACACCTTC. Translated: CASSLSQGGYTF.

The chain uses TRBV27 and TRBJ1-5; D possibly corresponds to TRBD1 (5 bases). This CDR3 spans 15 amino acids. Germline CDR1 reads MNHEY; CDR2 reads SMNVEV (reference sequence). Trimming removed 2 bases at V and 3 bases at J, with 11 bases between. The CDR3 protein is CASSLTGADNQPQHF. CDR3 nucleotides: TGTGCCAGCAGTTTAACAGGTGCCGACAATCAGCCCCAGCATTTT.

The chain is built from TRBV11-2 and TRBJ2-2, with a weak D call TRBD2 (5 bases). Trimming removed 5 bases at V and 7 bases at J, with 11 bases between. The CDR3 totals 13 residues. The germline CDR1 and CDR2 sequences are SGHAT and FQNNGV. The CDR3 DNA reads TGTGCCAGCAGCCCCGTACTAGGCGGGGAGCTGTTTTTT. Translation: CASSPVLGGELFF.

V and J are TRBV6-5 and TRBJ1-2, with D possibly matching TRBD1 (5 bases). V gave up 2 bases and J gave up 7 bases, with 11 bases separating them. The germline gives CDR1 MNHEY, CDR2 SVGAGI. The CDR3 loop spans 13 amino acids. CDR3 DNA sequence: TGTGCCAGCAGTTACGATCGGCAGGGTGGCTACACCTTC. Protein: CASSYDRQGGYTF.

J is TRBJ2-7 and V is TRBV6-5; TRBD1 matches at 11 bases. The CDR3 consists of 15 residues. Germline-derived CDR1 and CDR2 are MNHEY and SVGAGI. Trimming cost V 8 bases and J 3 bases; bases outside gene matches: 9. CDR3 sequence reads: CASSLGQGAIYEQYF. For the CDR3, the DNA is TGTGCCAGCTCACTCGGACAGGGGGCTATCTACGAGCAGTACTTC.

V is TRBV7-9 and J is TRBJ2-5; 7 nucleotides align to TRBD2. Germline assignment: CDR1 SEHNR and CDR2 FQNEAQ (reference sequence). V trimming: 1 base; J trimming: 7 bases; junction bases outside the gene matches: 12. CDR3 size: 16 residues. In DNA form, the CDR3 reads TGTGCCAGCAGCTTAGGATCCGGGACTAACGAACGGACCCAGTACTTC. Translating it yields CASSLGSGTNERTQYF.

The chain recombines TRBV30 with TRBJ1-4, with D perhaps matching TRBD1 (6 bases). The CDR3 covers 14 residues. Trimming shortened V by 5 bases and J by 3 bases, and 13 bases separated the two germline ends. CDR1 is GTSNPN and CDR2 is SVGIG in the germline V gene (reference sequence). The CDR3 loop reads CAWAGTTSNEKLFF. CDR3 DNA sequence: TGTGCCTGGGCCGGGACAACCTCTAATGAAAAACTGTTTTTT.